The next 16 T cell receptor beta chains were all read from a single sample in a study of blood T cell repertoires in COVID-19. This table comes from immunoSEQ multiplex PCR, and its TCRdb copy is limited to in-frame clones, with some not included. The data hold fewer than 600,000 clones, with over 75% observed a single time. Specimen: PBMCs or T cells enriched from blood (not recorded which). The receptors shown here come from a woman in her 40s who had recovered from COVID-19.

This rearrangement joins TRBV30 to TRBJ2-1; D possibly corresponds to TRBD2 (6 bases). The germline V and J ends were trimmed by 4 bases and 4 bases, with 14 bases remaining between them. CDR3 length equals 14 residues. Germline V gene data show CDR1 as GTSNPN and CDR2 as SVGIG (reference sequence). The CDR3: CAWTTPGLYNEQFF. DNA for the CDR3: TGTGCCTGGACCACACCGGGACTGTACAATGAGCAGTTCTTC.

This clone was detected only a few times. The V and J genes are TRBV11-2 and TRBJ2-7; 9 bases are shared with TRBD2. V lost 6 bases to trimming and J lost 3 bases; unmatched junction nucleotides: 6. The CDR3 runs to 14 residues. Germline V gene sequence: CDR1 SGHAT, CDR2 FQNNGV. CDR3 in amino acids: CASSYETSGYEQYF. CDR3 DNA: TGTGCCAGCAGTTACGAGACTAGCGGCTACGAGCAGTACTTC.

The gene calls are TRBV7-2 and TRBJ1-2; unclear D gene. Germline V gene lookup returns CDR1 SGHTA and CDR2 FQGNSA. The V and J ends lost 6 bases and 4 bases respectively, with 18 bases between them. This CDR3 region has 15 residues. The CDR3 spells CASSPGSSLLYGYTF. The CDR3 nucleotides are TGTGCCAGCAGTCCCGGGTCCTCCCTCCTCTATGGCTACACCTTC.

The V call is TRBV5-1, the J call TRBJ2-7, with 11 nucleotides matching TRBD2. Unmatched junction bases numbered 2, after V lost 3 bases and J lost 0 bases. The CDR3 has 15 amino acids. Germline CDR1 reads SGHRS; CDR2 reads YFSETQ. Here the CDR3 reads CASSWGLADSYEQYF. In DNA, the CDR3 is TGCGCCAGCAGCTGGGGACTAGCGGACTCCTACGAGCAGTACTTC.

The chain is built from TRBV2 and TRBJ1-1, with 10 nucleotides matching TRBD1. This CDR3 has 13 amino acids. Germline V gene data show CDR1 as SNHLY and CDR2 as FYNNEI. V lost 4 bases, J lost 6 bases, and 2 bases stayed unmatched. The CDR3 coding sequence is TGTGCCAGCAGTGGACAGGGGGCTTCTGAAGCTTTCTTT. It is translated as CASSGQGASEAFF.

This chain links TRBV27 with TRBJ1-1, with D possibly matching TRBD1 (5 bases). The CDR3 is made up of 13 amino acids. The V end was cut by 4 bases, the J end by 6 bases, with 12 bases between. Germline assignment: CDR1 MNHEY and CDR2 SMNVEV (reference sequence). The CDR3 nucleotides are TGTGCCAGCAGTTCCGGGCAGGGCGCTGAAGCTTTCTTT. Amino acid sequence: CASSSGQGAEAFF.

The chain uses TRBV7-2 and TRBJ2-2; 8 bases map to TRBD2. The trim removed 5 bases at V and 6 bases at J, leaving 8 bases unmatched. Germline values: CDR1 SGHTA, CDR2 FQGNSA. The CDR3 loop spans 15 amino acids. The DNA of the CDR3 is TGTGCCAGCAGCCGGCCAGCGGGAGCTGCCGGGGAGCTGTTTTTT. This encodes CASSRPAGAAGELFF.

This chain uses TRBV4-1 with TRBJ2-6; 9 bases fit TRBD1. CDR1 is MGHRA, CDR2 YSYEKL, per germline. With V trimmed by 0 bases and J by 1 base, 4 bases remained unmatched. The CDR3 loop spans 18 amino acids. As DNA, the CDR3 is TGCGCCAGCAGCCAAGATCTACAGGGGGCGTCTGGGGCCAACGTCCTGACTTTC. Protein product: CASSQDLQGASGANVLTF.

CDR3 nucleotides: TGTGCCAGTAGTATAAATGAGGATACGCAGTATTTT. It yields the protein CASSINEDTQYF. The J gene is TRBJ2-3, the V gene TRBV19; no reliable D call. V was pared by 2 bases and J by 6 bases, with 6 bases between. Germline V gene data show CDR1 as LNHDA and CDR2 as SQIVND (reference sequence). This CDR3 spans 12 amino acids.

This clone occurred once. The chain couples TRBV1 to TRBJ1-1. TRBV1 is deemed a pseudogene. The CDR3 is 15 residues long. The DNA of the CDR3 is TGCACCAGCAGCCACCTACGCGGGCTCAACACTGAAGCTTTCTTT. The encoded protein is CTSSHLRGLNTEAFF.

This clone was seen only once. The rearrangement uses TRBV9 and TRBJ2-1; 9 bases line up with TRBD2. This CDR3 has 15 residues. V dropped 7 bases and J dropped 7; count of bases not matched to a gene: 12. Germline V gives CDR1 SGDLS, CDR2 YYNGEE. CDR3 sequence: CASGPGTSSWNEQFF. CDR3 nucleotide sequence: TGTGCCAGCGGGCCCGGGACTAGCAGTTGGAATGAGCAGTTCTTC.

The chain recombines TRBV6-1 with TRBJ2-7; D is unclear. The CDR3 is 14 residues long. V was shortened by 2 bases and J by 5 bases, with 13 bases between the two germline ends. Germline V CDR1 and CDR2: MNHNS, SASEGT. The CDR3 DNA is TGTGCCAGCAGTGAAAAATACGGGTCTAACGAGCAGTACTTC. It codes for CASSEKYGSNEQYF.

This clone showed up just once. V and J are TRBV3-1 (or the pseudogene TRBV3-2) and TRBJ2-2; 7 bases fit TRBD1. CDR1 is LGHDT and CDR2 is YNNKEL in the germline V gene (reference sequence). The CDR3 is 15 residues long. Germline trimming cut 4 bases from V and 4 bases from J; bases unmatched to any gene: 6. The CDR3 DNA reads TGTGCCAGCAGCCCCACGGACAGGACCACCGGGGAGCTGTTTTTT. The encoded protein is CASSPTDRTTGELFF.

This sequence joins TRBV11-2 and TRBJ2-5, with D perhaps matching TRBD2 (6 bases). There are 17 residues in the CDR3. Trimming left V 4 bases short and J 5 bases short, with 23 bases between. Germline CDR1 and CDR2: SGHAT and FQNNGV. The CDR3 protein is CASSSWNTAGGWETQYF. DNA of the CDR3: TGTGCCAGCAGCTCTTGGAACACAGCGGGCGGATGGGAGACCCAGTACTTC. Combining the CDR3 with reference TRBV11-2 and TRBJ2-5 gives the whole variable domain EAGVAQSPRYKIIEKRQSVAFWCNPISGHATLYWYQQILGQGPKLLIQFQNNGVVDDSQLPKDRFSAERLKGVDSTLKIQPAKLEDSAVYLCASSSWNTAGGWETQYFGPGTRLLVL.

The chain couples TRBV27 to TRBJ2-7; D is ambiguous. The germline gives CDR1 MNHEY, CDR2 SMNVEV (reference sequence). V gave up 5 bases and J gave up 2 bases, with 19 bases separating them. The CDR3 spans 16 residues. CDR3 nucleotides: TGTGCCAGCAGTCCATCCAGAAAGTTATTAACCTACGAGCAGTACTTC. It codes for CASSPSRKLLTYEQYF.

The V call is TRBV29-1, the J call TRBJ1-1; D is unresolved. With 4 bases removed from V and 6 bases from J, the gap between germline ends came to 12 bases. The CDR3 is made up of 12 amino acids. From germline, CDR1 is SQVTM and CDR2 ANQGSEA. The CDR3 nucleotides read TGCAGCGTTGCCTTAATGGCTTCTGAAGCTTTCTTT. This translates into CSVALMASEAFF.